A selection of T cell receptor beta chains follows, all from one sample in a study of T-cell reconstitution after alpha-beta-depleted transplantation in children. MiXCR, run by TCRdb on the PCR reads, gives a single entry per CDR3 protein. The sample has about 200,000 distinct CDR3 sequences; around a sixth are singletons. The material was PBMCs, mostly from graft donor cells, obtained 360 days after TCRalphabeta/CD19-depleted stem cell transplant. Receptors originate from a male patient aged 2-15 years who had a stem cell transplant for acute lymphoblastic leukemia, so the T cells may come from the graft donor. The CDR3 runs from the conserved cysteine through the conserved F or W. Fields, in order: CDR3 DNA, CDR3 protein, V gene, D gene, clone size, J gene. The D gene is left open where the match is weak. Clone size is stated in some rows and not others, as once, few, many or a class when expanded.

CDR3 DNA: TGTGCCTGGAGTCCCACGACAGGGTTCGCTAATGAAAAACTGTTTTTT
CDR3 protein: CAWSPTTGFANEKLFF
V gene: TRBV30
D gene: TRBD1
clone size: -
J gene: TRBJ1-4

CDR3 DNA: TGCAGTGCTGGCGGGGGGTGGCACAACTATGGCTACACCTTC
CDR3 protein: CSAGGGWHNYGYTF
V gene: TRBV20-1
D gene: -
clone size: -
J gene: TRBJ1-2

CDR3 DNA: TGTGCCAGCAGCTACCGGGGCACCTCTGGAAACACCATATATTTT
CDR3 protein: CASSYRGTSGNTIYF
V gene: TRBV7-6
D gene: -
clone size: -
J gene: TRBJ1-3

CDR3 DNA: TGTGCCAGCAGCTTTGGGGGCCGGAACACCGGGGAGCTGTTTTTT
CDR3 protein: CASSFGGRNTGELFF
V gene: TRBV11-1
D gene: -
clone size: -
J gene: TRBJ2-2

CDR3 DNA: TGTGCCAGCAGCTTCGACAGGGCGAACGCTGAAGCTTTCTTT
CDR3 protein: CASSFDRANAEAFF
V gene: TRBV7-9
D gene: TRBD1
clone size: few
J gene: TRBJ1-1

CDR3 DNA: TGTGCCAGCAGCAAACTAGCGACCGATGAGCAGTTCTTC
CDR3 protein: CASSKLATDEQFF
V gene: TRBV7-9
D gene: TRBD2
clone size: few
J gene: TRBJ2-1

CDR3 DNA: TGTGCCATTGGACAGAGTTACAATGAGCAGTTCTTC
CDR3 protein: CAIGQSYNEQFF
V gene: TRBV10-3
D gene: -
clone size: -
J gene: TRBJ2-1

CDR3 DNA: TGTGCCAGCAGCTTAGAAGGAGGGGCCCCGAACACTGAAGCTTTCTTT
CDR3 protein: CASSLEGGAPNTEAFF
V gene: TRBV7-9
D gene: -
clone size: -
J gene: TRBJ1-1

CDR3 DNA: TGCAGCGTTGTTTACAGCTATGGCTACACCTTC
CDR3 protein: CSVVYSYGYTF
V gene: TRBV29-1
D gene: -
clone size: few
J gene: TRBJ1-2

CDR3 DNA: TGCGCCAGCAGCTTGAGGACAGGGGTGGGCGAGCAGTACTTC
CDR3 protein: CASSLRTGVGEQYF
V gene: TRBV5-1
D gene: TRBD1
clone size: -
J gene: TRBJ2-7

CDR3 DNA: TGCAGTGCTTCAGGGACGCCCGGCGGTGGAAACACCATATATTTT
CDR3 protein: CSASGTPGGGNTIYF
V gene: TRBV20-1
D gene: -
clone size: -
J gene: TRBJ1-3

CDR3 DNA: TGTGCCAGCAGTTATGCCCGTCGGGGGACTGAAGCTTTCTTT
CDR3 protein: CASSYARRGTEAFF
V gene: TRBV5-6
D gene: -
clone size: -
J gene: TRBJ1-1

CDR3 DNA: TGTGCCAGCAGCCTTGGAAACGCGAACACCGGGGAGCTGTTTTTT
CDR3 protein: CASSLGNANTGELFF
V gene: TRBV12-3/TRBV12-4
D gene: -
clone size: once
J gene: TRBJ2-2

CDR3 DNA: TGCAGTGCAAAACCGGGGGGGAACACTGAAGCTTTCTTT
CDR3 protein: CSAKPGGNTEAFF
V gene: TRBV20-1
D gene: -
clone size: -
J gene: TRBJ1-1

CDR3 DNA: TGTGCCAGCAGTTTCGGGCGAGGGCAGTTCTTC
CDR3 protein: CASSFGRGQFF
V gene: TRBV12-3/TRBV12-4
D gene: -
clone size: few
J gene: TRBJ2-1

CDR3 DNA: TGTGCCAGCAGCGTGAACAGGGAGTACGAGCAGTACTTC
CDR3 protein: CASSVNREYEQYF
V gene: TRBV12-3/TRBV12-4
D gene: -
clone size: few
J gene: TRBJ2-7